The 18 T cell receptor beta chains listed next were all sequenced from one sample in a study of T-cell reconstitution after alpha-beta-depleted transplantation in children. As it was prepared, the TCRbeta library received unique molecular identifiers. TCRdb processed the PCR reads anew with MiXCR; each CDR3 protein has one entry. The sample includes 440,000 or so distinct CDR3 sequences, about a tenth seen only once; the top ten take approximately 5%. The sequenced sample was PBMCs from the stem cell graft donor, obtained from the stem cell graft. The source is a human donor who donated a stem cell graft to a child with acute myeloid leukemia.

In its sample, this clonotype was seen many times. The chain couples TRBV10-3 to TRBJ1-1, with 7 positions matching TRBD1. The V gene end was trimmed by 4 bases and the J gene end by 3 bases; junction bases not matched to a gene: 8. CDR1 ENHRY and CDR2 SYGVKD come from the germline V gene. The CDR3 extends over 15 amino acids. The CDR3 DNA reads TGTGCCATCAGTGGGGCCCGGCAGGGGGACACTGAAGCTTTCTTT. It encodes CAISGARQGDTEAFF.

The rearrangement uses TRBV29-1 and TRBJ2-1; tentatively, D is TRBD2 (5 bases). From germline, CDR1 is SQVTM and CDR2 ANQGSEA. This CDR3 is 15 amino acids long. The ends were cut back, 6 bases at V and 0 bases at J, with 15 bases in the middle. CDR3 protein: CSVRSQRSSYNEQFF. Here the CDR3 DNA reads TGCAGCGTCCGCTCCCAGCGGAGCTCCTACAATGAGCAGTTCTTC.

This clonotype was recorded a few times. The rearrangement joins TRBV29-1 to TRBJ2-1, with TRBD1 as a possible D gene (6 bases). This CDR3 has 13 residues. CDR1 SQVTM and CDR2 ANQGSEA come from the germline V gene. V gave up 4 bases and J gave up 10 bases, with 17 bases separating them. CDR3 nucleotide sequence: TGCAGCGTTGCCGGACAGTCAAGGGGGGAGCAGTTCTTC. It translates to CSVAGQSRGEQFF.

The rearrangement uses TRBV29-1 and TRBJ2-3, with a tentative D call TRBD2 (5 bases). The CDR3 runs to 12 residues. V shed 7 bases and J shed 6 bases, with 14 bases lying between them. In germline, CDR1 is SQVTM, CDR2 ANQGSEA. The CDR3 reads CSGLTILDTQYF. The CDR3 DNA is TGCAGCGGCCTGACTATCCTGGATACGCAGTATTTT.

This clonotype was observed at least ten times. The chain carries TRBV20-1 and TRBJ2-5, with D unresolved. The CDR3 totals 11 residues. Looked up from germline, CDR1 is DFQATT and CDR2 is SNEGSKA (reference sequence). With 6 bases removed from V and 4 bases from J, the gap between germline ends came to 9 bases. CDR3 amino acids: CSARFAETQYF. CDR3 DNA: TGCAGTGCGCGATTCGCAGAGACCCAGTACTTC.

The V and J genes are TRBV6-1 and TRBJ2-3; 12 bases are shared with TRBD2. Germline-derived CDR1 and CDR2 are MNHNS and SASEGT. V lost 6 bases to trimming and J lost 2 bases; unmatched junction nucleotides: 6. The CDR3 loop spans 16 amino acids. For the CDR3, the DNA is TGTGCCAGCAGATCCACTAGCGGGGGGTCCACAGATACGCAGTATTTT. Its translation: CASRSTSGGSTDTQYF.

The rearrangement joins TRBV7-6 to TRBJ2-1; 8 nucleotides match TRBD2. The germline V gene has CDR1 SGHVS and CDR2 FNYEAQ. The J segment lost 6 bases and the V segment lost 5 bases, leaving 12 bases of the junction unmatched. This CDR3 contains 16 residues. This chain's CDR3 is CASSVYSGVGSNEQFF. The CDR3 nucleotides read TGTGCCAGCAGCGTTTATAGCGGGGTGGGGTCCAATGAGCAGTTCTTC. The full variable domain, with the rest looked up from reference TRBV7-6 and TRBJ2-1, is GAGVSQSPRYKVTKRGQDVALRCDPISGHVSLYWYRQALGQGPEFLTYFNYEAQQDKSGLPNDRFSAERPEGSISTLTIQRTEQRDSAMYRCASSVYSGVGSNEQFFGPGTRLTVL.

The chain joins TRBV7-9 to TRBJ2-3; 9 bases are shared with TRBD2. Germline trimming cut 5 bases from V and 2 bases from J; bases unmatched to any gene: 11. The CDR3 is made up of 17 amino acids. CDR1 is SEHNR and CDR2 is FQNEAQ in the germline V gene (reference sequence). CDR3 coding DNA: TGTGCCAGCAGCCCGCCCCAGCTAGCGGGATTCACAGATACGCAGTATTTT. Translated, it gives CASSPPQLAGFTDTQYF.

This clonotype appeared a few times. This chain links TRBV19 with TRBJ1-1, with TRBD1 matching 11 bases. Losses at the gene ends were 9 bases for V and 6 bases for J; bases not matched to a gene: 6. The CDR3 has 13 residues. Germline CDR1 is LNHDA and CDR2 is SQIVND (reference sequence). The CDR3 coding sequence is TGTGCCAGCTCGGGACAGGGGGTCGCTGAAGCTTTCTTT. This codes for CASSGQGVAEAFF.

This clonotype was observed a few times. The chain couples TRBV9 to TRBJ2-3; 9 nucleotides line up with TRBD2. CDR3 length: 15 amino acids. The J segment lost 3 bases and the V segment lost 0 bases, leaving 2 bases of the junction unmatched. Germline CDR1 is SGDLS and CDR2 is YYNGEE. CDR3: CASSVGAGGTDTQYF. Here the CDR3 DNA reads TGTGCCAGCAGCGTAGGAGCGGGAGGTACAGATACGCAGTATTTT.

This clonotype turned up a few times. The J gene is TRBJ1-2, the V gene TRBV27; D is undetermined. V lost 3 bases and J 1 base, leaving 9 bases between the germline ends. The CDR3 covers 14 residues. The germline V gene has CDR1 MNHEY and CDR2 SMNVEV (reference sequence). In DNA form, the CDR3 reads TGTGCCAGCAGTTTGAGAGGGCTTAACTATGGCTACACCTTC. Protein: CASSLRGLNYGYTF.

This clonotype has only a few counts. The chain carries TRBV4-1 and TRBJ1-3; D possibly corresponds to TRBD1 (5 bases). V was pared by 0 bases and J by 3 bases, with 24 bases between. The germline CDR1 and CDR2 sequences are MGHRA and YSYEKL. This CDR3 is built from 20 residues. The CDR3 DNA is TGCGCCAGCAGCCAAGATCGGGGGGGTCTAGTCGGGGGAAGTGGAAACACCATATATTTT. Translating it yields CASSQDRGGLVGGSGNTIYF.

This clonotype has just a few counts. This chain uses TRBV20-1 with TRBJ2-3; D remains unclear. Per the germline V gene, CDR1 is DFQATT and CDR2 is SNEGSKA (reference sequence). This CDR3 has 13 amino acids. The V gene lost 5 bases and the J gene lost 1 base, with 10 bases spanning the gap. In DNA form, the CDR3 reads TGCAGTGCTCAGATTATCGGCACAGATACGCAGTATTTT. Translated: CSAQIIGTDTQYF.

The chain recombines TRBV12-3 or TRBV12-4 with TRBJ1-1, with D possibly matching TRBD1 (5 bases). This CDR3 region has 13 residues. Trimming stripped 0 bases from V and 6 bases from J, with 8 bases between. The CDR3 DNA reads TGTGCCAGCAGTTTAGCGGAAGGGGCTGAAGCTTTCTTT. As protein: CASSLAEGAEAFF.

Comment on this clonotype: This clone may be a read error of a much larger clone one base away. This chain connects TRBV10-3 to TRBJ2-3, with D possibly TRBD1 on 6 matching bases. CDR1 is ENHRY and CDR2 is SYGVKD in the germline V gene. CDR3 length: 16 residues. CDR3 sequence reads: CANSERGQISTDTQYF. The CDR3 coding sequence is TGTGCCAACAGTGAGAGAGGACAGATTAGCACAGATACGCAGTATTTT.

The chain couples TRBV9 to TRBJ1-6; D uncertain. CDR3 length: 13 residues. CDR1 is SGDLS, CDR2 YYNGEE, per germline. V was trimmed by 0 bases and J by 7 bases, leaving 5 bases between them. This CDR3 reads CASSVEWNSPLHF. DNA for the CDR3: TGTGCCAGCAGCGTAGAGTGGAATTCACCCCTCCACTTT.

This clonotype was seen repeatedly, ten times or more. CDR3 nucleotide sequence: TGTGCCAGCTCACCGCCAGAAAGCTACTATGGCTACACCTTC. It is translated as CASSPPESYYGYTF. This rearrangement joins TRBV18 to TRBJ1-2; D gene uncertain. Germline CDR1 and CDR2: KGHSH and LQKENI. The germline V and J ends were trimmed by 3 bases and 3 bases, with 11 bases remaining between them. CDR3 length equals 14 residues.

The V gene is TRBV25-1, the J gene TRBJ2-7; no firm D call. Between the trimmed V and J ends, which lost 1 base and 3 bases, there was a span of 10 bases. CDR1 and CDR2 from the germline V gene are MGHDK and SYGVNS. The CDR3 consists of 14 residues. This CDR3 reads CASSELLASYEQYF. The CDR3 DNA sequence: TGTGCCAGCAGTGAATTATTGGCCAGCTACGAGCAGTACTTC.